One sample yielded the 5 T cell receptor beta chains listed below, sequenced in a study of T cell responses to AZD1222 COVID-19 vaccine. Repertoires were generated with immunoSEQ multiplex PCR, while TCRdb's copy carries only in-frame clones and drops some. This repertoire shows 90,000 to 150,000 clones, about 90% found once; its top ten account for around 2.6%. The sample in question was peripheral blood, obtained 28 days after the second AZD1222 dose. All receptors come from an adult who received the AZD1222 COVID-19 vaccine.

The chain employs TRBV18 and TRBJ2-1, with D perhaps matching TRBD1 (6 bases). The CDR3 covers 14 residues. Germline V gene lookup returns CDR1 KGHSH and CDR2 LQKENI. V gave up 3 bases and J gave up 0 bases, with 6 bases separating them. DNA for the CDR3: TGTGCCAGCTCACCGGACAGCTCCTACAATGAGCAGTTCTTC. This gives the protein CASSPDSSYNEQFF.

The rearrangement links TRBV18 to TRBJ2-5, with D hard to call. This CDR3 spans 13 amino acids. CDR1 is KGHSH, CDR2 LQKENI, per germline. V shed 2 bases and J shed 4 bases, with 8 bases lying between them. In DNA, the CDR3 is TGTGCCAGCTCACCAGGGTTCCGAGAGACCCAGTACTTC. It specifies CASSPGFRETQYF.

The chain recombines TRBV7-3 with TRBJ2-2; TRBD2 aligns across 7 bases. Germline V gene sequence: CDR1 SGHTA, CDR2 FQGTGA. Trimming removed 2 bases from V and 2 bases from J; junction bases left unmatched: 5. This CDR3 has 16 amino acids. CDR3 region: CASSLVSGLNTGELFF. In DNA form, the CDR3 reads TGTGCCAGCAGCTTAGTTAGCGGGCTTAACACCGGGGAGCTGTTTTTT.

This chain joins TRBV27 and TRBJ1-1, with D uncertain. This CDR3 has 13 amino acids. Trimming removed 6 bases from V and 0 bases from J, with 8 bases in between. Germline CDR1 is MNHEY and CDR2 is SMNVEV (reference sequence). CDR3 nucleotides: TGTGCCAGCAGCACGGCGATGAACACTGAAGCTTTCTTT. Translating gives CASSTAMNTEAFF.

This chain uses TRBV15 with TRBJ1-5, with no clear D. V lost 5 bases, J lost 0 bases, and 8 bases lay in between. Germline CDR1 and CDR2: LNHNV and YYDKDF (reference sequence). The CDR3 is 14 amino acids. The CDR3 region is CATSRRDSNQPQHF. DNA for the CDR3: TGTGCCACCAGCCGTAGAGATAGCAATCAGCCCCAGCATTTT.